This T cell receptor beta chain is drawn from a study of shared clonotypes between healthy human individuals. Germline V CDR1 and CDR2: MDHEN, SYDVKM. The CDR3 is made up of 14 amino acids. Trimming removed 6 bases at V and 8 bases at J, with 19 bases between. Naive CD8 cells lacked CD45RO, underwent positive selection for CCR7 and left out terminally differentiated effector memory CD45RA+ cells. Genomic DNA per cell subset filled all wells of several immunoSEQ plates. Produced via immunoSEQ multiplex PCR; TCRdb's table is partial and in-frame only. The profile covers 550,000 to 650,000 clones, with 95% to 96% appearing a single time and roughly 0.12% taken by the ten largest.

This sequence joins TRBV28 and TRBJ1-2; D gene ambiguous. This TCR was recovered from a woman aged 25 to 39 in good health. Sequenced input: naive CD8+ T cells sorted from blood. CDR3 region: CASSPLSSTDGYTF. CDR3 bases: TGTGCCAGCAGCCCTCTCTCCTCGACTGACGGCTACACCTTC.